This TCR beta chain was profiled in a study of blood T cell repertoires in COVID-19. On the study more broadly: Sample material is recorded as cDNA or gDNA derived from T cells, B-cell-depleted T cells, or PBMCs.

In the source study's methods: The assay estimated nucleated cells by amplifying reference gene primers. TCRdb keeps only in-frame clones here, not all; method: immunoSEQ multiplex PCR. Clone size and the V and J calls come from that table; the DNA yielded D and trimming. In the table there are about 52,000 clones, more than 75% of which are singletons. The length of the CDR3 is 15 residues. Per the germline V gene, CDR1 is LNHNV and CDR2 is YYDKDF (reference sequence). V was clipped by 1 base and J by 7 bases, with 14 bases between them. Sequenced: peripheral blood. This TCR derives from an older man with acute or convalescent COVID-19. This sequence joins TRBV15 and TRBJ1-5, with D maybe TRBD1 (6 bases). CDR3 sequence reads: CATSRARGAGQPQHF. As DNA, the CDR3 is TGTGCCACCAGCAGAGCGCGGGGGGCCGGACAGCCCCAGCATTTT.